The clone carrying this T cell receptor (beta chain) was picked up one time. The authors' processing: It was from reference gene primer amplification that nucleated cell counts were estimated. The repertoire was sequenced with immunoSEQ multiplex PCR; TCRdb's copy has only in-frame clones and lacks some. V and J calls and clone size are copied from that table; D and trimming were computed from the DNA. This table holds some 260,000 clones, around 83% found once. This sample stems from a study of blood T cell repertoires in COVID-19. About the research overall: Italy, Spain and the United States were the sources of the convalescent and acute COVID-19 samples. T cells, B-cell-depleted T cells, or PBMCs provided the cDNA or gDNA that served as material.

The CDR3 has 12 amino acids. V gave up 3 bases and J gave up 5 bases, with 8 bases separating them. Germline-derived CDR1 and CDR2 are KGHSH and LQKENI. The clonotype was recovered from a man aged 80 or over with acute or convalescent COVID-19. The specimen sequenced was peripheral blood. V usage is TRBV18 and J usage is TRBJ2-7, with unresolved D. CDR3 sequence (DNA): TGTGCCAGCTCACCGGTCCGGGACGAGCAGTACTTC. This sequence encodes CASSPVRDEQYF.